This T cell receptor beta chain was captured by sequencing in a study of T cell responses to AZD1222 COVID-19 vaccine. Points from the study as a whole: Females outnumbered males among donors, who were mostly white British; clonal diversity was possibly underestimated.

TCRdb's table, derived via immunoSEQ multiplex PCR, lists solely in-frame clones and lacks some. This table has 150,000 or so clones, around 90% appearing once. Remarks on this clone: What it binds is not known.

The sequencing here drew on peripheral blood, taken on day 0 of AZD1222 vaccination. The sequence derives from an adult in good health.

The CDR3 region has the DNA TGTGCCAGCAGCTTGGACCCTCAGAGAGGCTACACCTTC. Protein product: CASSLDPQRGYTF. V is TRBV7-3 and J is TRBJ1-2; D ambiguous. Between the trimmed V and J ends, which lost 3 bases and 8 bases, there was a span of 13 bases. CDR1 and CDR2 (germline): SGHTA, FQGTGA. The CDR3 is made up of 13 amino acids.